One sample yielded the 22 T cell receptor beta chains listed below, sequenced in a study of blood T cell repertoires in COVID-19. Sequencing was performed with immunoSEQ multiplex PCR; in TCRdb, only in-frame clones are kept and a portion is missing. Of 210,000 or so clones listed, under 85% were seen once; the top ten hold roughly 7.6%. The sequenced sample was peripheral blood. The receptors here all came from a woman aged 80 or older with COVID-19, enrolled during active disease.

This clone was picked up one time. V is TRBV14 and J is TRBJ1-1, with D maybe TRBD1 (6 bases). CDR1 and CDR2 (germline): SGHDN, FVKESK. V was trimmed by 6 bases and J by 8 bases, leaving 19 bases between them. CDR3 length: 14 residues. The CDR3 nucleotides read TGTGCCAGCAGGAGAACGGGAGGACAGCGGGAAGCTTTCTTT. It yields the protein CASRRTGGQREAFF. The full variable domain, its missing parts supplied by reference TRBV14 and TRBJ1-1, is EAGVTQFPSHSVIEKGQTVTLRCDPISGHDNLYWYRRVMGKEIKFLLHFVKESKQDESGMPNNRFLAERTGGTYSTLKVQPAELEDSGVYFCASRRTGGQREAFFGQGTRLTVV.

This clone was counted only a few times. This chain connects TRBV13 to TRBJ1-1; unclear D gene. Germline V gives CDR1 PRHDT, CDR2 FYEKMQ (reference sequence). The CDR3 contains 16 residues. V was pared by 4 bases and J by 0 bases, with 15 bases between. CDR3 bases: TGTGCCAGCAGCTCGCAAGCTTCCCCCATGAACACTGAAGCTTTCTTT. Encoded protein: CASSSQASPMNTEAFF.

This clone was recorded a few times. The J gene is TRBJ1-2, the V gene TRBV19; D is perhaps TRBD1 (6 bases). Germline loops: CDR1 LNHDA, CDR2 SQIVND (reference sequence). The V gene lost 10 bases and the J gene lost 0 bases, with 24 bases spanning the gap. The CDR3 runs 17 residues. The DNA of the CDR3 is TGTGCCACCCGGGTTTTAGGGGGGAGGGGGGCTAACTATGGCTACACCTTC. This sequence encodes CATRVLGGRGANYGYTF.

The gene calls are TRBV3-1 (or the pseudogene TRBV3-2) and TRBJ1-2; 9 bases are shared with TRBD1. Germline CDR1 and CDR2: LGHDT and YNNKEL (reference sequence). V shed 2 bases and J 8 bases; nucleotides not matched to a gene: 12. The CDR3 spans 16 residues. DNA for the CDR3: TGTGCCAGCAGCCAACTGCCGGGACAGGGCCCCCGGGGCTACACCTTC. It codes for CASSQLPGQGPRGYTF.

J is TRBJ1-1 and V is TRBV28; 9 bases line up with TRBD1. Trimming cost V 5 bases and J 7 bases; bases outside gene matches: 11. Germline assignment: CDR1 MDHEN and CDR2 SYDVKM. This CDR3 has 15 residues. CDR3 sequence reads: CASSPWDRVENEAFF. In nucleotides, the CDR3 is TGTGCCAGCAGTCCCTGGGACAGGGTGGAAAATGAAGCTTTCTTT.

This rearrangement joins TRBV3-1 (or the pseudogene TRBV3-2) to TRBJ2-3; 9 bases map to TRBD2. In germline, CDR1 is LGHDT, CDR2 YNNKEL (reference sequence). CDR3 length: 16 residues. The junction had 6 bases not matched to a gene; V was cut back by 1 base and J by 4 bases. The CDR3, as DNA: TGTGCCAGCAGCCAAGTTACTAGCGGGTGGTCAGATACGCAGTATTTT. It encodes CASSQVTSGWSDTQYF.

The CDR3 DNA reads TGTGCCAGCCTTCTAGCGGGGGGGGAGACCCAGTACTTC. Protein product: CASLLAGGETQYF. V usage is TRBV6-5 and J usage is TRBJ2-5, with 12 bases aligning to TRBD2. The germline V gene has CDR1 MNHEY and CDR2 SVGAGI. Trimming cost V 8 bases and J 5 bases; bases outside gene matches: 3. The CDR3 is made up of 13 amino acids.

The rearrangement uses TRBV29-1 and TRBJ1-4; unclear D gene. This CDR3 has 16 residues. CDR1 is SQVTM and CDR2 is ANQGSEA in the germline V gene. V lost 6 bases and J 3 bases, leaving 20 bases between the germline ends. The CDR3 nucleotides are TGCAGCGTGAGGAGGAGGGAAATTGGATCTAATGAAAAACTGTTTTTT. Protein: CSVRRREIGSNEKLFF.

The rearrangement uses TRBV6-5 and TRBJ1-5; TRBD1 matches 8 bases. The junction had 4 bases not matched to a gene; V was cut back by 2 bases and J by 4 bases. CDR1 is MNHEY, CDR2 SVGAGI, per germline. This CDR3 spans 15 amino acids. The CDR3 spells CASSYTRQGNQPQHF. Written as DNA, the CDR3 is TGTGCCAGCAGTTACACTCGACAGGGGAATCAGCCCCAGCATTTT.

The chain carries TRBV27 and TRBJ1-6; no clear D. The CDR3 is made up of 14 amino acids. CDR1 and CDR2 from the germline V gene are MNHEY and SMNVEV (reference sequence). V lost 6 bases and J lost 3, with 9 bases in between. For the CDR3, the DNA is TGTGCCAGCAGGGGCTTCCTCTATAATTCACCCCTCCACTTT. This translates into CASRGFLYNSPLHF.

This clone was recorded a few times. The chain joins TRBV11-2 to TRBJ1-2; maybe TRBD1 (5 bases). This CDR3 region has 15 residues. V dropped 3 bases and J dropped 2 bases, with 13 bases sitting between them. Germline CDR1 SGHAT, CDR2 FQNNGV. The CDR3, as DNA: TGTGCCAGCAGCTTTATAAAGGGGTGGAACTATGGCTACACCTTC. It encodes CASSFIKGWNYGYTF.

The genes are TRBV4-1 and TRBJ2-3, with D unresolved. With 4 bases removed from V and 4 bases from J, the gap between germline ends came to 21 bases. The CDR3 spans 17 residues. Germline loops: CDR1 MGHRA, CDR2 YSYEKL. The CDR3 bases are TGCGCCAGCAGCCCCCTCAGTGCGTCCTTTAGCCCAGATACGCAGTATTTT. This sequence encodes CASSPLSASFSPDTQYF.

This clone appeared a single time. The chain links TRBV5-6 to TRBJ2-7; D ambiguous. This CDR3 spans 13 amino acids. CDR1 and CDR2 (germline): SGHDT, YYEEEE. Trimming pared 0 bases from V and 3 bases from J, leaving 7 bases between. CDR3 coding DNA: TGTGCCAGCAGCTTGGATCCAGGCTACGAGCAGTACTTC. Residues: CASSLDPGYEQYF. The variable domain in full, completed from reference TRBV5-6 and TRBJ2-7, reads DAGVTQSPTHLIKTRGQQVTLRCSPKSGHDTVSWYQQALGQGPQFIFQYYEEEERQRGNFPDRFSGHQFPNYSSELNVNALLLGDSALYLCASSLDPGYEQYFGPGTRLTVT.

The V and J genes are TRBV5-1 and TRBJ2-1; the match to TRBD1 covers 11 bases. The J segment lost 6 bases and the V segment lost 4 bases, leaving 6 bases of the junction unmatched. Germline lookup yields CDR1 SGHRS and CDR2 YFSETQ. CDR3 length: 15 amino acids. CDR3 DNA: TGCGCCAGCAGCCCTTGGGACAGGGGGGGCAATGAGCAGTTCTTC. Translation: CASSPWDRGGNEQFF.

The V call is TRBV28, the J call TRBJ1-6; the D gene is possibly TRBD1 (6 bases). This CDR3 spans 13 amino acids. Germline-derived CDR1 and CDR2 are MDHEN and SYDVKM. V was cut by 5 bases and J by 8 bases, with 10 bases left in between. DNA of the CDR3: TGTGCCAGCAGTGGACAGCTTGATTCACCCCTCCACTTT. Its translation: CASSGQLDSPLHF.

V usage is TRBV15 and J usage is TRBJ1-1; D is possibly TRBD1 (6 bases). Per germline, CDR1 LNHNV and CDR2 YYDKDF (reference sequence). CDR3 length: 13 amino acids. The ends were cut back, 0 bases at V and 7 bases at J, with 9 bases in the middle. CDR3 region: CATSRDLRGEAFF. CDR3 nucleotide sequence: TGTGCCACCAGCAGAGATCTCAGGGGTGAAGCTTTCTTT.

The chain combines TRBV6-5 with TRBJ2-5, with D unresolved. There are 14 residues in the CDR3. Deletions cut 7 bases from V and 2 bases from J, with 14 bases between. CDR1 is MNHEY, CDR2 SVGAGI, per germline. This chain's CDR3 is CASTKFSLQETQYF. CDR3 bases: TGTGCCAGCACCAAATTTAGCCTACAAGAGACCCAGTACTTC.

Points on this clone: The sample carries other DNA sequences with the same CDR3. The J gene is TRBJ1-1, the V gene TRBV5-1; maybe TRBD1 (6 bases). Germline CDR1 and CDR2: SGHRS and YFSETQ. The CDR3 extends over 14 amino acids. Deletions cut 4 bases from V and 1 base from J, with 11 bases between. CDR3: CASSPQGANTEAFF. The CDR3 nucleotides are TGCGCCAGCAGCCCACAGGGTGCGAACACTGAAGCTTTCTTT.

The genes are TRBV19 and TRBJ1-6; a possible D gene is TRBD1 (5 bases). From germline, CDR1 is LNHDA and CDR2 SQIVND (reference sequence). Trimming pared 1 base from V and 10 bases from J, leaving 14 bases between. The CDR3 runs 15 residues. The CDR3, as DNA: TGTGCCAGTAGTATAGGTAACGGGGGAGAATCACCCCTCCACTTT. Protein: CASSIGNGGESPLHF.

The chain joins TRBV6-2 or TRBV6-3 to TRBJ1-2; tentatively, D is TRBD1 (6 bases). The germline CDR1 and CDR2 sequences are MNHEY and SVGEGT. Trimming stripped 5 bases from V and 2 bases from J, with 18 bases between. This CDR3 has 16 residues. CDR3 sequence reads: CASSDNPSGANYGYTF. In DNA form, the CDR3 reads TGTGCCAGCAGTGATAATCCCTCAGGGGCGAACTATGGCTACACCTTC.

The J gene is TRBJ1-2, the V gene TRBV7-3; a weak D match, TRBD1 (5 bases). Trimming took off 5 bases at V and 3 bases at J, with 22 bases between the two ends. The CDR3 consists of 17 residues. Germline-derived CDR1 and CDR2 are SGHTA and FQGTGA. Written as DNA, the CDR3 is TGTGCCAGCAGCCGTGTGGGGGGAGGTCGGTCTTACTATGGCTACACCTTC. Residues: CASSRVGGGRSYYGYTF. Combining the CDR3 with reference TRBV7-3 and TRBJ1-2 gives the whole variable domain GAGVSQTPSNKVTEKGKYVELRCDPISGHTALYWYRQSLGQGPEFLIYFQGTGAADDSGLPNDRFFAVRPEGSVSTLKIQRTERGDSAVYLCASSRVGGGRSYYGYTFGSGTRLTVV.

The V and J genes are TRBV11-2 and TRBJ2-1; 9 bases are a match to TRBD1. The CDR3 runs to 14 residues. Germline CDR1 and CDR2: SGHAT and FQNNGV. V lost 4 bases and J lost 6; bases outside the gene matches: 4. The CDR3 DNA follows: TGTGCCAGCAGCTCGAGGACAGGGGCCAATGAGCAGTTCTTC. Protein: CASSSRTGANEQFF.